This record concerns one T cell receptor beta chain sequence. The data belong to a study of blood T cell repertoires in COVID-19. About the research overall: COVID-19 samples from acute and convalescent phases originated in the United States, Italy and Spain. In each case, the material was cDNA or gDNA derived from T cells, B-cell-depleted T cells, or PBMCs.

Per the original data handling: By means of reference gene primer amplification, nucleated cell counts were estimated. Using immunoSEQ multiplex PCR, the repertoire was profiled, and TCRdb retains in-frame clones only, with some absent. The D gene and trimming were derived from the DNA, and the V and J assignments and clone size from that table. The table lists hundreds of thousands of clones, 65% to 90% of them singletons, with nearly 5% in the top ten. The CDR3 spans 16 residues. Germline lookup yields CDR1 ENHRY and CDR2 SYGVKD. Trimming cost V 3 bases and J 7 bases; bases outside gene matches: 9.

The sequencing sample was made of peripheral blood. This clonotype originated in a woman of 80 years or more with active or convalescent COVID-19. This chain joins TRBV10-3 and TRBJ2-5; 12 positions match TRBD1. CDR3 sequence reads: CAISEKGQGADGTQYF. CDR3 DNA: TGTGCCATCAGTGAAAAGGGACAGGGGGCTGACGGGACCCAGTACTTC.